This TCR beta chain was sequenced during a study of spatial heterogeneity in lung cancer (dated by TCRdb to the late 2010s). As for the study more broadly: More beta-chain than alpha-chain transcripts were consistently detected, likely reflecting higher beta-chain transcript abundance. In tumor regions, TCR transcript counts showed a strong correlation with a T cell transcriptional module score derived from matched bulk RNA-seq. In the raw uncorrected reads, each unique combination of TCR and UMI appeared more than ten times on average. TCR alpha and beta repertoires were quantitatively compared across multiple tumor regions, matched nontumor lung and blood in non-small cell lung cancer. The study linked features of the TCR repertoire to counts of nonsynonymous mutations, which were determined by whole-exome sequencing of tumor tissue. At surgery, both alpha and beta chains were TCR-sequenced in more than 200 tumor regions, fewer than 80 matched nontumor lung samples and some 60 PBMC samples.

The time point label on this specimen signifies: sample taken at primary tumor resection. Donors were 65 to 85 patients with early-stage, untreated non-small cell lung cancer from the lung TRACERx cohort. TCR sequencing used whole RNA extracted from tumor and nontumor lung tissue, or from cryopreserved PBMC samples, without cell sorting. Only patients with enough RNA available from two or more tumor regions were chosen for TCR sequencing. A lung pathologist reviewed the tumor and adjacent nontumor lung specimens before the specimens were selected. After removal of 5 bases from V and 6 bases from J, the junction retains 9 bases not matched to a gene. According to the germline V gene, CDR1 reads ENHRY and CDR2 reads SYGVKD. The CDR3 covers 14 residues, taking in both the cysteine and the phenylalanine. Only the CDR3 DNA stays, 42 bases, in frame from base 1. What the study reported, not specific to this receptor: TCR-seq coverage of tumor T cells was estimated at only around 7% for alpha chains and 12% to 15% for beta chains. A correlation was observed between the number of expanded intratumoral alpha and beta TCRs and the tumor nonsynonymous mutation count. Additional single-cell paired TCR alpha and beta sequencing was considered necessary to confirm, at a functional level, the hypothesis that regional TCRs recognize regional mutations. Counts of ubiquitous and regional expanded TCRs correlated with counts of ubiquitous and regional nonsynonymous mutations, respectively.

The library relied on 5' RACE. Sequenced using a NextSeq 500. The TCR library protocol attached a unique molecular identifier to each TCR cDNA molecule to allow correction of PCR and sequencing errors. The original methods were these. TCR identification, UMI-based error correction and CDR3 extraction were performed with Decombinator tools. Expanded TCRs were defined as those above a frequency of 2 per 1,000, corresponding to the top 1% of the tumor frequency distribution. Expanded tumor TCRs were classed as regional if statistically deemed absent (corrected P<0.05) from at least one tumor region, otherwise ubiquitous. Each repertoire was subsampled 100 times to 5,000 TCRs, after which Renyi diversity was computed with the R vegan package. CDR3 similarity networks were constructed using string-kernel similarity of amino acid triplets, with links drawn between CDR3s whose pairwise similarity was above 0.82. TCRdb passed the public sequencing reads through fastp at Q25 and MiXCR, retaining productive beta sequences. Rows matching on CDR3 protein sequence are summarized as one entry with the most common DNA and genes. TCRdb, not the authors, supplied the V and J calls. This sample has 7,500 to 9,000 distinct CDR3 sequences in its table, and around 10% of those were observed once. Together, the top ten hold roughly 12% of the sample.

This clonotype is characterized as medium-sized (0.01 to 0.1%). Its cognate antigen has yet to be identified. Base qualities were left out, and no much larger clone turns up one base away. Source: lung tumor tissue, taken at surgery. The sequence joins TRBV10-3 to TRBJ1-1, and 7 junctional nucleotides match TRBD1. This TCR was sampled from a male donor with early-stage non-small cell lung cancer. The sequence in DNA is TGTGCCATCAGTCCACAACGACAGGGAGCTGAAGCTTTCTTT. This is translated as CAISPQRQGAEAFF.